This TCR beta chain was obtained from a study of shared T cell receptors in the human thymus. Profiling relied on immunoSEQ multiplex PCR, and the TCRdb table lists in-frame clones only, not all of them. The sample carries approximately 490,000 clones, more than 75% recorded once. The ends lost 4 bases at V and 4 bases at J; junction bases unmatched: 13. Per germline, CDR1 SGDLS and CDR2 YYNGEE. The CDR3 is made up of 18 amino acids. This clone was seen a handful of times. These same data were also listed under a study on human thymus T cells. Per that paper: V and J genes seemed to be used with bias in thymic and blood repertoires. Unrelated individuals reportedly shared highly overlapping thymic TCR repertoires.

The receptor's source is a boy in the first two years of life with a congenital heart defect. The chain joins TRBV9 to TRBJ2-1, with TRBD1 matching over 11 bases. Sequenced sample: thymocytes. CDR3 sequence reads: CASSSDRGQLAGYNEQFF. DNA for the CDR3: TGTGCCAGCAGCTCGGACAGGGGGCAGCTAGCGGGTTACAATGAGCAGTTCTTC.